The 12 T cell receptor beta chains listed next were all sequenced from one sample in a study of cytomegalovirus exposure and HLA in healthy donors. Primers for the PCR totalled 60 Vbeta and 13 Jbeta. TCRdb's copy holds only in-frame clones and misses some; the assay was immunoSEQ multiplex PCR. Of about 150,000 clones detected, 65% to 80% appear once; the ten largest clones hold around 7%. The specimen sequenced was PBMCs. These receptors were obtained from a young man in good health and CMV-seronegative.

The genes are TRBV5-5 and TRBJ1-1, with no clear D. Per germline, CDR1 SGHKS and CDR2 YYEKEE (reference sequence). V was cut by 0 bases and J by 2 bases, with 5 bases left in between. This CDR3 has 13 residues. In nucleotides, the CDR3 is TGTGCCAGCAGCTTGGGCAGAAACACTGAAGCTTTCTTT. Translation gives CASSLGRNTEAFF.

The V gene is TRBV6-5, the J gene TRBJ1-5; D is undetermined. The V gene lost 5 bases and the J gene lost 4 bases, with 9 bases spanning the gap. CDR3 size: 13 residues. The germline V gene encodes CDR1 MNHEY and CDR2 SVGAGI. CDR3 sequence: CASSPRENQPQHF. The DNA for the CDR3 is TGTGCCAGCAGTCCCCGTGAGAATCAGCCCCAGCATTTT.

This clone came up once. The chain employs TRBV6-1 and TRBJ2-7; perhaps TRBD1 as D (6 bases). This CDR3 is 14 amino acids long. The germline V and J ends were trimmed by 7 bases and 2 bases, with 15 bases remaining between them. Per germline, CDR1 MNHNS and CDR2 SASEGT. In DNA form, the CDR3 reads TGTGCCAGCACCCGACAGGACCCCACCTACGAGCAGTACTTC. Translation gives CASTRQDPTYEQYF.

This chain joins TRBV4-1 and TRBJ2-7; 10 bases are a match to TRBD1. This CDR3 contains 15 residues. CDR1 is MGHRA and CDR2 is YSYEKL in the germline V gene. Unmatched junction bases numbered 6, after V lost 4 bases and J lost 3 bases. CDR3 in DNA: TGCGCCAGCAGCCGCTTGGACAGGGGGGACTACGAGCAGTACTTC. This translates into CASSRLDRGDYEQYF.

This rearrangement joins TRBV6-1 to TRBJ2-7; TRBD2 might be the D (5 bases). Germline CDR1 and CDR2: MNHNS and SASEGT. The V end was cut by 6 bases, the J end by 7 bases, with 13 bases between. The CDR3 totals 12 residues. CDR3 sequence reads: CASRRRTGEQYF. The CDR3 DNA follows: TGTGCCAGCAGACGCAGGACGGGGGAGCAGTACTTC.

This clone was detected a few times. V and J are TRBV18 and TRBJ1-1; no clear D gene. CDR1 is KGHSH, CDR2 LQKENI, per germline. V was pared by 1 base and J by 1 base, with 22 bases between. This CDR3 is 19 amino acids long. CDR3 in amino acids: CASSPRMSAPQRGNTEAFF. In DNA form, the CDR3 reads TGTGCCAGCTCACCACGAATGTCTGCCCCACAACGGGGGAACACTGAAGCTTTCTTT.

As DNA, the CDR3 is TGTGCCAGCAGCCCTAGCGGGTCCTCCTACAATGAGCAGTTCTTC. It translates to CASSPSGSSYNEQFF. This sequence joins TRBV5-4 and TRBJ2-1; TRBD2 matches 8 bases. CDR3 size: 15 residues. In germline, CDR1 is SGHNT, CDR2 YYREEE (reference sequence). V lost 4 bases and J lost 0; bases outside the gene matches: 3.

The CDR3 protein is CASSTRSVTDTQYF. For the CDR3, the DNA is TGTGCCAGCAGTACCCGGTCCGTCACAGATACGCAGTATTTT. V usage is TRBV28 and J usage is TRBJ2-3, with D hard to call. The CDR3 covers 14 residues. CDR1 MDHEN and CDR2 SYDVKM come from the germline V gene. V was shortened by 5 bases and J by 2 bases, with 11 bases between the two germline ends.

The chain joins TRBV19 to TRBJ1-6; no clear D gene. Trimming left V 6 bases short and J 7 bases short, with 16 bases between. The CDR3 is 15 amino acids. CDR1 LNHDA and CDR2 SQIVND come from the germline V gene (reference sequence). CDR3 sequence reads: CASSMDGGRNSPLHF. For the CDR3, the DNA is TGTGCCAGTAGCATGGATGGAGGGCGCAATTCACCCCTCCACTTT. The full variable domain, in which reference TRBV19 and TRBJ1-6 provide the parts outside the CDR3, is DGGITQSPKYLFRKEGQNVTLSCEQNLNHDAMYWYRQDPGQGLRLIYYSQIVNDFQKGDIAEGYSVSREKKESFPLTVTSAQKNPTAFYLCASSMDGGRNSPLHFGNGTRLTVT.

The chain has TRBV6-5 and TRBJ1-6; D uncertain. The CDR3 has 13 residues. Trimming shortened V by 6 bases and J by 6 bases, and 9 bases separated the two germline ends. Germline CDR1 MNHEY, CDR2 SVGAGI. The CDR3 protein is CASSHGVNSPLHF. DNA of the CDR3: TGTGCCAGCAGCCACGGGGTTAATTCACCCCTCCACTTT.

The V call is TRBV28, the J call TRBJ2-6, with 9 bases matching TRBD1. Germline-derived CDR1 and CDR2 are MDHEN and SYDVKM. This CDR3 has 17 residues. Trimming removed 5 bases from V and 0 bases from J; junction bases left unmatched: 5. DNA for the CDR3: TGTGCCAGCAGTCTACAGGGGGCATTCTCTGGGGCCAACGTCCTGACTTTC. Translating gives CASSLQGAFSGANVLTF. Together with reference TRBV28 and TRBJ2-6, the CDR3 gives the full variable domain: DVKVTQSSRYLVKRTGEKVFLECVQDMDHENMFWYRQDPGLGLRLIYFSYDVKMKEKGDIPEGYSVSREKKERFSLILESASTNQTSMYLCASSLQGAFSGANVLTFGAGSRLTVL.

The J gene is TRBJ1-2, the V gene TRBV7-2, with 11 bases aligning to TRBD1. Germline lookup yields CDR1 SGHTA and CDR2 FQGNSA. The J segment lost 7 bases and the V segment lost 5 bases, leaving 9 bases of the junction unmatched. CDR3 size: 15 residues. The CDR3 loop reads CASSPRTGGAGGYTF. The CDR3 DNA sequence: TGTGCCAGCAGCCCGAGGACAGGGGGCGCGGGTGGCTACACCTTC.